The 5 T cell receptor beta chains given below trace back to one sample, sequenced in a study of blood T cell repertoires in COVID-19. Generated by immunoSEQ multiplex PCR, the TCRdb table keeps only in-frame clones and is missing some. There are about 240,000 clones in the sample; about 89% occur only once, and just under 9% lies in the top ten. The sample was PBMCs or T cells enriched from blood (not recorded which). The receptor source for this set is a man between 40 and 49 years old who had recovered from COVID-19.

This chain joins TRBV5-1 and TRBJ2-5, with 8 bases matching TRBD2. The V gene's germline CDR1 is SGHRS and CDR2 YFSETQ. The CDR3 consists of 18 residues. The J segment lost 2 bases and the V segment lost 4 bases, leaving 16 bases of the junction unmatched. In DNA form, the CDR3 reads TGCGCCAGCAGCGGACCAAGCTGGATAGCGGGGCATCAAGAGACCCAGTACTTC. Residues: CASSGPSWIAGHQETQYF.

The rearrangement links TRBV5-8 to TRBJ2-5, with a possible D match to TRBD1 (6 bases). V was pared by 0 bases and J by 2 bases, with 17 bases between. The CDR3 has 17 residues. The germline V gene encodes CDR1 SGHTS and CDR2 YDEGEE. The CDR3 bases are TGTGCCAGCAGCTTGGAGTGGGCAGGGGTCCATCAAGAGACCCAGTACTTC. This sequence encodes CASSLEWAGVHQETQYF.

The chain links TRBV15 to TRBJ2-7, with TRBD2 as a possible D gene (6 bases). The CDR3 has 14 amino acids. Trimming removed 3 bases at V and 2 bases at J, with 11 bases between. Germline lookup yields CDR1 LNHNV and CDR2 YYDKDF (reference sequence). CDR3 DNA: TGTGCCACCAGCAGGGAGGGGTTCGCCTACGAGCAGTACTTC. Translating it yields CATSREGFAYEQYF.

The chain recombines TRBV4-3 with TRBJ2-6; D ambiguous. V gave up 2 bases and J gave up 0 bases, with 5 bases separating them. Germline loops: CDR1 LGHNA, CDR2 YSLEER. The CDR3 is 15 amino acids. CDR3 region: CASSQQISGANVLTF. CDR3 bases: TGCGCCAGCAGCCAACAGATCTCTGGGGCCAACGTCCTGACTTTC.

The rearrangement links TRBV15 to TRBJ2-2, with unresolved D. The CDR3 contains 14 residues. V was pared by 6 bases and J by 1 base, with 9 bases between. From germline, CDR1 is LNHNV and CDR2 YYDKDF (reference sequence). The CDR3: CATRGGQNTGELFF. The CDR3, as DNA: TGTGCCACCAGGGGTGGGCAGAACACCGGGGAGCTGTTTTTT.